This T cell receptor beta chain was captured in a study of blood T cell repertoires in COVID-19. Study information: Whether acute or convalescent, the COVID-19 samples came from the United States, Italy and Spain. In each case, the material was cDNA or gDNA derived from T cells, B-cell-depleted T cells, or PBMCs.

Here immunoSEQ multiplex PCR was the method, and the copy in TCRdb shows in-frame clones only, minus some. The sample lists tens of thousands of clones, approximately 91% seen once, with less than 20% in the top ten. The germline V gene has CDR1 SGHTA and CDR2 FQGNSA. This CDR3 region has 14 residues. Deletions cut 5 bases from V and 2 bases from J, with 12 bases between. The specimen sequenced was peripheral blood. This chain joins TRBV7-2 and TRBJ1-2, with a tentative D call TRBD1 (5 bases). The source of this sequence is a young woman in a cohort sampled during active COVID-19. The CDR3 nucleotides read TGTGCCAGCAGCGACCGACAGACGAACTATGGCTACACCTTC. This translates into CASSDRQTNYGYTF.